This is a list of T cell receptor beta chains from one sample in a study of regulatory T cells in long-lasting Graves disease. TCRdb re-derived calls from the multiplex PCR reads in MiXCR, one entry per CDR3 protein. This sample has 450,000 to 650,000 distinct CDR3 sequences, with approximately 16% found just once. The sample was also reused in another study, on T cells in Graves' hyperthyroidism and ophthalmopathy.

Sample: peripheral blood mononuclear cells (PBMCs), taken at new diagnosis, from a patient treated with antithyroid drugs. These receptor sequences come from a woman aged 35-60 years with Graves disease. The CDR3 runs from the conserved cysteine through the conserved F or W. D genes are given only for firm matches. Clone size is shown for a subset of rows, as once, few, many or a class of expanded clone.

clone_size j_call d_call v_call cdr3_nt cdr3_aa
few TRBJ1-2 TRBD1 TRBV5-6 TGTGCCAGCAGCCCGGGACAGGGAAAATATGGCTACACCTTC CASSPGQGKYGYTF
many TRBJ1-1 . TRBV5-5 TGTGCCAGCACCCCGGGACAAAATTTGTTTGCGTCGGCTTTCTTT CASTPGQNLFASAFF
many TRBJ2-1 . TRBV27 TGTGCCAGCAGTTTAAGCATGACTTGGGTTGTCAATGAGCAGTTCTTC CASSLSMTWVVNEQFF
. TRBJ1-6 . TRBV5-8 TGTGCCAGCAGCTTGGGTCGGAGAGGGGGAGATAATTCACCCCTCCACTTT CASSLGRRGGDNSPLHF
few TRBJ2-3 TRBD1 TRBV7-9 TGTGCCAGCAGCTTCCGGCCCTCCAGAGGGGGCCTCGCTAGCACAGATACGCAGTATTTT CASSFRPSRGGLASTDTQYF
. TRBJ2-5 TRBD2 TRBV10-2 TGCGCCAGCGGGAGGGAGAAAGCGGGAGGGGTGGAGACCCAGTACTTC CASGREKAGGVETQYF
. TRBJ2-1 TRBD1 TRBV7-9 TGTGCCAGCAGGAACAGGGGAGACAATGAGCAGTTCTTC CASRNRGDNEQFF
. TRBJ2-7 . TRBV19 TGTGCCAGTAGTGAGTCTACAGGGCCCTCCTACGAGCAGTACTTC CASSESTGPSYEQYF
. TRBJ2-7 . TRBV25-1 TGTGCCAGCAGTAATCACGGGCCGACCTACGAGCAGTACTTC CASSNHGPTYEQYF
. TRBJ1-4 TRBD1 TRBV20-1 TGCAGTGCCTGGGACAGATATACAACTTGGAATGAAAAACTGTTTTTT CSAWDRYTTWNEKLFF
. TRBJ2-2 . TRBV14 TGTGCCAGCAGCCAAGTCAAAGGGAAAGGTACCGGGGAGCTGTTTTTT CASSQVKGKGTGELFF
many TRBJ2-3 . TRBV2 TGTGCCAGCGAACCGACGTATAGCACAGATACGCAGTATTTT CASEPTYSTDTQYF
. TRBJ2-1 . TRBV6-5 TGTGCCAGCAGTTACCTGGCGGGCCAATACAATGAGCAGTTCTTC CASSYLAGQYNEQFF
many TRBJ2-7 . TRBV12-3/TRBV12-4 TGTGCCAGCTCCGCTCCCCAGGACGGAGCCTACGAGCAGTACTTC CASSAPQDGAYEQYF
many TRBJ2-7 TRBD2 TRBV20-1 TGCAGTGCTAGAGATCTCGTTGTAGCGGGGGGGCCCGACGAGCAGTACTTC CSARDLVVAGGPDEQYF
few TRBJ1-2 . TRBV14 TGTGCCAGCAGCCAAGGAGAGGGATTGAGCGGCTACACCTTC CASSQGEGLSGYTF
. TRBJ2-2 TRBD2 TRBV20-1 TGCAGTGCGCTTCTAGCGGGACGTACTCACGGGGAGCTGTTTTTT CSALLAGRTHGELFF
many TRBJ2-5 TRBD2 TRBV2 TGTGCCAGCAGTGTAGGAGCGGGGGGCCCCAGAGAGACCCAGTACTTC CASSVGAGGPRETQYF
few TRBJ2-7 . TRBV7-9 TGTGCCAGCGGGCGGGGCAGCGGGTACGAGCAGTACTTC CASGRGSGYEQYF
many TRBJ1-2 . TRBV12-3/TRBV12-4 TGTGCCACCCCGACTGTGACGGGCGGCTACACCTTC CATPTVTGGYTF
few TRBJ2-4 TRBD1 TRBV5-8 TGTGCCAGCAGCTTCGGGACAGCTAATGGCATTCAGTACTTC CASSFGTANGIQYF
many TRBJ2-7 . TRBV20-1 TGCAGTGCTTCCGGAGGGACGCTGAGCTCCTACGAGCAGTACTTC CSASGGTLSSYEQYF
many TRBJ1-4 TRBD1 TRBV28 TGTGCCAGCAATCCCGGGACAGGGGGCAAACTGTTTTTT CASNPGTGGKLFF
many TRBJ2-7 . TRBV11-2 TGTGCCAGCAGCCTCGGGGGACTTCGCTACGAGCAGTACTTC CASSLGGLRYEQYF
few TRBJ2-3 TRBD2 TRBV20-1 TGCAGTGCTAGACAGGGCGGGGGGATCCCAGATACGCAGTATTTT CSARQGGGIPDTQYF
many TRBJ1-3 . TRBV3-1 TGTGCCAGCAGCCAACCTCTTCGGGGGACCTCTGGAAACACCATATATTTT CASSQPLRGTSGNTIYF
. TRBJ1-2 . TRBV7-2 TGTGCCAGCAGCCTGACAGACCATGGCTACACCTTC CASSLTDHGYTF
many TRBJ2-3 . TRBV6-2/TRBV6-3 TGTGCCAGCAGCGCCGGGATTACGATTGGAGGCACAGATACGCAGTATTTT CASSAGITIGGTDTQYF
many TRBJ1-2 . TRBV7-2 TGTGCCAGCAGCTTCGCCGCCACTTTCTCCTATGGCTACACCTTC CASSFAATFSYGYTF
many TRBJ1-1 . TRBV29-1 TGCAGCGTTGTTCGGCCCCTGAACACTGAAGCTTTCTTT CSVVRPLNTEAFF
many TRBJ1-3 . TRBV2 TGTGCCAGCAGCCCTGGAAACACCATATATTTT CASSPGNTIYF
. TRBJ1-6 TRBD1 TRBV9 TGTGCCAGCAGCGTAGCAGGGGGAAGTTCACCCCTCCACTTT CASSVAGGSSPLHF
many TRBJ2-1 . TRBV28 TGTGCCAGCAGTTTGGGGGGGGGGGCTGCTAATGAGCAGTTCTTC CASSLGGGAANEQFF
. TRBJ1-5 TRBD1 TRBV5-1 TGCGCCAGCAGCCCGGGAGGGACAGGAAATCGGCCCCAGCATTTT CASSPGGTGNRPQHF
few TRBJ1-5 TRBD1 TRBV27 TGTGCCAGCTCCAGGGACAGCGTCTATAGCAATCAGCCCCAGCATTTT CASSRDSVYSNQPQHF
few TRBJ2-3 TRBD2 TRBV7-2 TGTGCCAGCAGCTTAATTAGCGGGGCTGGGGATACGCAGTATTTT CASSLISGAGDTQYF
few TRBJ1-2 . TRBV24-1 TGTGCCACCAGTGATTGGGGACAATCGTTCGGGGGCTACACCTTC CATSDWGQSFGGYTF
. TRBJ1-6 . TRBV10-3 TGTGCCACCCTTGAGGGCGGAACCCTCCACTTT CATLEGGTLHF
many TRBJ1-5 TRBD1 TRBV20-1 TGCAGTGCTAGCAGGGACAGGGGGCAATTGGGCAATCAGCCCCAGCATTTT CSASRDRGQLGNQPQHF
once TRBJ2-1 TRBD2 TRBV6-5 TGTGCCAGCAGTTACTCGAAACCTAGCGGAAATGAGCAGTTCTTC CASSYSKPSGNEQFF
few TRBJ1-4 . TRBV4-1 TGCGCCAGCAGCCTGAGGGGGTTCTCCGAAAAACTGTTTTTT CASSLRGFSEKLFF
few TRBJ2-1 TRBD2 TRBV30 TGTGCCTGGAATTCGGCGGGGGGGCCCTACAATGAGCAGTTCTTC CAWNSAGGPYNEQFF
few TRBJ1-3 TRBD1 TRBV20-1 TGCAGTGCTAGAGATCTGAGGACAGGGTTGGCTGGAAACACCATATATTTT CSARDLRTGLAGNTIYF
many TRBJ2-1 TRBD2 TRBV20-1 TGCAGTGCTAGAGATCGAGCGGGGGTAGGGGATGAGCAGTTCTTC CSARDRAGVGDEQFF
many TRBJ1-1 TRBD1 TRBV12-3/TRBV12-4 TGTGCCAGCAGTTTAGTACAGGGGTACACTGAAGCTTTCTTT CASSLVQGYTEAFF
many TRBJ2-5 . TRBV30 TGTGCCTGGTCGTCGACACACCTTCAGGGGACCCAGTACTTC CAWSSTHLQGTQYF
. TRBJ1-1 TRBD1 TRBV29-1 TGCAGCGGCCTAGACAGGGGCACTGAAGCTTTCTTT CSGLDRGTEAFF
. TRBJ2-7 . TRBV14 TGTGCCAGCAGCCCGGCAGCGGCCTTGGAGATCGAGCAGTACTTC CASSPAAALEIEQYF
many TRBJ2-5 . TRBV6-1 TGTGCCAGCAGTGAAAATGGGGGGGCGAGGGAGACCCAGTACTTC CASSENGGARETQYF
. TRBJ2-7 . TRBV7-9 TGTGCCAGCAGCCGCCTGGACAGTTCCTACGAGCAGTACTTC CASSRLDSSYEQYF
. TRBJ2-2 . TRBV9 TGTGCCAGCAGGGGGGATTACAGCGACACCGGGGAGCTGTTTTTT CASRGDYSDTGELFF
many TRBJ1-1 TRBD1 TRBV10-3 TGTGCCATCAGTGAGCGGGGGGACAGAAAGATGAACACTGAAGCTTTCTTT CAISERGDRKMNTEAFF
. TRBJ2-7 TRBD1 TRBV10-3 TGTGCCATCAGTGTGCCCCCGGGACAGGGATACGAGCAGTACTTC CAISVPPGQGYEQYF
. TRBJ1-2 TRBD1 TRBV10-2 TGCGCCAGCAGTGGGGCAGGGGGTGGCTACACCTTC CASSGAGGGYTF
. TRBJ2-3 TRBD2 TRBV5-4 TGTGCCAGCAGCGGACCGGGGGGGCCGGGTACAGATACGCAGTATTTT CASSGPGGPGTDTQYF
many TRBJ2-1 . TRBV2 TGTGCCAGCAGTTTCCGGGGGTTGAGCTCCTACAATGAGCAGTTCTTC CASSFRGLSSYNEQFF
many TRBJ2-5 . TRBV12-3/TRBV12-4 TGTGCCAGCAAGATTACTGTGGGGAGCCAAGAGACCCAGTACTTC CASKITVGSQETQYF
. TRBJ2-2 TRBD2 TRBV6-1 TGTGCCAGCAGCCACGCCGGGACTAGCGGGGCCCCTCCTCAAACCGGGGAGCTGTTTTTT CASSHAGTSGAPPQTGELFF
few TRBJ2-1 . TRBV13 TGTGCCAGCAGCTTAGGGGGGTTTAGCCATGACAATGAGCAGTTCTTC CASSLGGFSHDNEQFF
many TRBJ1-6 . TRBV9 TGTGCCAGCAGGCCCCGGTCTGGGACTAATTCACCCCTCCACTTT CASRPRSGTNSPLHF